The subject of this entry is one T cell receptor (beta chain). What it binds is unknown. Sequenced by immunoSEQ multiplex PCR; TCRdb stores in-frame clones only, minus some. The data show tens of thousands of clones, more than 75% seen once. This specimen belongs to a study of T cell responses to AZD1222 COVID-19 vaccine. General study findings and limits: The reported proportion of spike-specific TCRs targeting unmutated variant regions was nearly half. CD4 TCRs associated with vaccination spanned spike, dominating at 160-218 and 743-854.

This CDR3 is built from 16 residues. Per germline, CDR1 SGHKS and CDR2 YYEKEE (reference sequence). The V gene lost 0 bases and the J gene lost 4 bases, with 16 bases spanning the gap. The genes are TRBV5-5 and TRBJ1-2, with D possibly being TRBD1 (5 bases). The sequence derives from an adult who received the AZD1222 COVID-19 vaccine. The input for sequencing was peripheral blood, taken 28 days after the second AZD1222 dose. CDR3: CASSLGGTGRLYGYTF. CDR3 DNA: TGTGCCAGCAGCTTGGGGGGGACCGGACGTCTCTATGGCTACACCTTC. The whole variable domain, filled in from reference TRBV5-5 and TRBJ1-2, reads DAGVTQSPTHLIKTRGQQVTLRCSPISGHKSVSWYQQVLGQGPQFIFQYYEKEERGRGNFPDRFSARQFPNYSSELNVNALLLGDSALYLCASSLGGTGRLYGYTFGSGTRLTVV.